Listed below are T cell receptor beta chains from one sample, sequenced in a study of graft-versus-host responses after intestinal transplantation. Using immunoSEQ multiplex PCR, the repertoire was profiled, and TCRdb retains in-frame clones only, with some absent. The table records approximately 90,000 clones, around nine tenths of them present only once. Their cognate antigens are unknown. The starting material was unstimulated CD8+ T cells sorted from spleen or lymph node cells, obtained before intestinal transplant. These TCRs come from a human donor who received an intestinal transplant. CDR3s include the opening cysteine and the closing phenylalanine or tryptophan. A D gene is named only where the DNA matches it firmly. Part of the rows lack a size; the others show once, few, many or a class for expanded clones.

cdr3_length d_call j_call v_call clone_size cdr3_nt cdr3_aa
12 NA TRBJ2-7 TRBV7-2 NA TGTGCCAGCAGCTTAGCACAGGACGAGCAGTACTTC CASSLAQDEQYF
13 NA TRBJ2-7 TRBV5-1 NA TGCGCCAGCAGCTTGCTTCCGGGAAACGAGCAGTACTTC CASSLLPGNEQYF
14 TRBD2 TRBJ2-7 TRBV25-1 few TGTGCCAGCAGTGGACTAGCGGGAGTTTACGAGCAGTACTTC CASSGLAGVYEQYF
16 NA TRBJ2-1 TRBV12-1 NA TGTGCCAGCAGCCCATGGACTAGCGGGGCGTACAATGAGCAGTTCTTC CASSPWTSGAYNEQFF
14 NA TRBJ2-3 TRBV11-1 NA TGTGCCAGCAGCTTATGGACCCGCACACATACGCAGTATTTT CASSLWTRTHTQYF
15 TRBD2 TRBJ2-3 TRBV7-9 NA TGTGCCAGCAGCTCCCTAGCGGGAGAAACAGATACGCAGTATTTT CASSSLAGETDTQYF
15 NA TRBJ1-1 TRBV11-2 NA TGTGCCAGCAGCTTACGACCCCTAGCGAGCACTGAAGCTTTCTTT CASSLRPLASTEAFF
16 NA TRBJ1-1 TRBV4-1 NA TGCGCCAGCAGCCAAGTTGAAGTCGACTTGAACACTGAAGCTTTCTTT CASSQVEVDLNTEAFF
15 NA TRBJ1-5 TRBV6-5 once TGTGCCAGCAGTTACTCGATCTATAGCAATCAGCCCCAGCATTTT CASSYSIYSNQPQHF
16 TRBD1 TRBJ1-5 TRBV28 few TGTGCCAGCAGTTTAGAGGGGGCGGGGGGCAATCAGCCCCAGCATTTT CASSLEGAGGNQPQHF
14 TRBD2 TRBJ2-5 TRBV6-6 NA TGTGCCAGCACTACGACTAGCGGTCAAGAGACCCAGTACTTC CASTTTSGQETQYF
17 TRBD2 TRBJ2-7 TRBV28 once TGTGCCAGCAGTGGACTAGCGGGAGGGCCTCAGGGCTACGAGCAGTACTTC CASSGLAGGPQGYEQYF
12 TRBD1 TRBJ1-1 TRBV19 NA TGTGCCAGTAGGACAGGGGGCACTGAAGCTTTCTTT CASRTGGTEAFF
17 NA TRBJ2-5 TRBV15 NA TGTGCCACCAGCAGAGATGAGGGACAAGTAGACCAAGAGACCCAGTACTTC CATSRDEGQVDQETQYF
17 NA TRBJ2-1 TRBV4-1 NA TGCGCCAGCAGCCAAGTCGGGGGGCCCTCCTTATACAATGAGCAGTTCTTC CASSQVGGPSLYNEQFF
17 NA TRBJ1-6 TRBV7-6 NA TGTGCCAGCAGCTTATCGTTAAGGGGGACGGATAATTCACCCCTCCACTTT CASSLSLRGTDNSPLHF
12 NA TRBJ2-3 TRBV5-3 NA TGTGCCAGAAGCTTCTACCTCTATACGCAGTATTTT CARSFYLYTQYF
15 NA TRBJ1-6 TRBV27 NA TGTGCCAGCAGTTTGACAGAGAACGGGCATTCACCCCTCCACTTT CASSLTENGHSPLHF
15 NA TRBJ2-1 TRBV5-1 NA TGCGCCAGCAGCTTGGGTGGACCACCGGGGAATGAGCAGTTCTTC CASSLGGPPGNEQFF
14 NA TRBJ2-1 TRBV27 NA TGTGCCAGCAGTTTAGGGCAATCCTACAATGAGCAGTTCTTC CASSLGQSYNEQFF
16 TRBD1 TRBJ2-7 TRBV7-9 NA TGTGCCAGCAGCTCAAGCCGGGACAGTAAAATCTACGAGCAGTACTTC CASSSSRDSKIYEQYF
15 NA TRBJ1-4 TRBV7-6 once TGTGCCAGCAGCTTAGGTTCCTGGGACGGCGAAAAACTGTTTTTT CASSLGSWDGEKLFF
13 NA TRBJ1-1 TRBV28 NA TGTGCCAGCAGTTCCCCGTTGAGGACTGAAGCTTTCTTT CASSSPLRTEAFF
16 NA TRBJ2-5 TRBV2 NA TGTGCCAGCACCAGAGGTGGACCGGGAAGCCCTGAGACCCAGTACTTC CASTRGGPGSPETQYF
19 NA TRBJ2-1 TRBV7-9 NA TGTGCCAGCAGCTTAGGACACCCGGAACTAGACCCGACCTCCATTGAGCAGTTCTTC CASSLGHPELDPTSIEQFF
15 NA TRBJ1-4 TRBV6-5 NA TGTGCCAGCAGTTTAGGAACAGGACGCCATGAAAAACTGTTTTTT CASSLGTGRHEKLFF
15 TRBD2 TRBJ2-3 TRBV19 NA TGTGCCATCAGACCAGCGGGAGCCCCACAAGATACGCAGTATTTT CAIRPAGAPQDTQYF
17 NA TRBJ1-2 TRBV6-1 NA TGTGCCAGCAGTGAGGTAGACCCCCAGGGGCAGGACTATGGCTACACCTTC CASSEVDPQGQDYGYTF
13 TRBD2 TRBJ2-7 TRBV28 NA TGTGCCATCATGAGCGGGAGCTCCTACGAGCAGTACTTC CAIMSGSSYEQYF
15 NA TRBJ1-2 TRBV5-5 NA TGTGCCAGCAGCTTGGGCGTCGGGGGTGGCTATGGCTACACCTTC CASSLGVGGGYGYTF
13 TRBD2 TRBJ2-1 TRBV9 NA TGTGCCAGCGGGGGGTTTGCGGGAGGGGAGCAGTTCTTC CASGGFAGGEQFF
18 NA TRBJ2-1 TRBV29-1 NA TGCAGCGTTGAAGATCCCGATGCAGACAGCAGCTCCTACAATGAGCAGTTCTTC CSVEDPDADSSSYNEQFF
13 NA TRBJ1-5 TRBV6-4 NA TGTGCCAGCAGTGTCCGAGGGGGACAGCCCCAGCATTTT CASSVRGGQPQHF
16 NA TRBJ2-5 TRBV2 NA TGTGCCAGCAGAAGACTACTACAGGGTCGACAAGAGACCCAGTACTTC CASRRLLQGRQETQYF
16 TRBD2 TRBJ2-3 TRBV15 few TGTGCCACCAGCTATCCGATCGGGGGGGGCGGGGATACGCAGTATTTT CATSYPIGGGGDTQYF
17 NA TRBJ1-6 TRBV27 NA TGTGCCAGCACGAGGTTCCAGACAGGTGGATATAATTCACCCCTCCACTTT CASTRFQTGGYNSPLHF
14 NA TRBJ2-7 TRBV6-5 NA TGTGCCAGCAGTTACGTCCGGGATTCCTACGAGCAGTACTTC CASSYVRDSYEQYF
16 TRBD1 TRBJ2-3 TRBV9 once TGTGCCAGCAGCGTTGGTACAGGGGGCGCGGGAGATACGCAGTATTTT CASSVGTGGAGDTQYF
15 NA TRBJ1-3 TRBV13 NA TGTGCCAGCAGCTCCGACCCCTTGTCTGGAAACACCATATATTTT CASSSDPLSGNTIYF
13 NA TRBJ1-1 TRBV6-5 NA TGTGCCAGCAGTTACCTAGATATTACTGAAGCTTTCTTT CASSYLDITEAFF
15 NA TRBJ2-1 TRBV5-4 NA TGTGCCAGCAACCCCGGAGGGGGGACCTACAATGAGCAGTTCTTC CASNPGGGTYNEQFF
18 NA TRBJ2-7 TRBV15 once TGTGCCACCAGCAGAGATGATTCGGTCAGAGATCAAGCCTACGAGCAGTACTTC CATSRDDSVRDQAYEQYF